Listed below are T cell receptor beta chains from one sample, sequenced in a study of T cell responses to AZD1222 COVID-19 vaccine. Libraries were prepared by immunoSEQ multiplex PCR; TCRdb keeps only in-frame clonotypes and omits some of them. The top ten clones hold around 3% of a sample with 150,000 to 180,000 clones, 88% of them seen once. Specimen: peripheral blood, collected on day 0 of AZD1222 vaccination. All receptors come from an adult in good health. The CDR3 runs from the conserved cysteine through the conserved F or W. D genes are given only for firm matches. Clone size is not always given. Where it is, it says once, few, many or a class for expanded clones.

clone_size	v_call	j_call	d_call	cdr3_length	cdr3_nt	cdr3_aa
.	TRBV4-3	TRBJ1-2	.	15	TGCGCCAGCAGCCAAGATACGGGACCTAACTATGGCTACACCTTC	CASSQDTGPNYGYTF
once	TRBV6-1	TRBJ1-5	.	14	TGTGCCAGCATCTCCGGGACAATCAATCAGCCCCAGCATTTT	CASISGTINQPQHF
.	TRBV19	TRBJ2-3	TRBD2	15	TGTGCCAGTAGTATCACTAGCGGGGGCTATAATACGCAGTATTTT	CASSITSGGYNTQYF
.	TRBV18	TRBJ1-1	.	16	TGTGCCAGCTCACCCAGGGAACAGTCCGCGAACACTGAAGCTTTCTTT	CASSPREQSANTEAFF
few	TRBV9	TRBJ2-5	TRBD1	15	TGTGCCAGCAGCGTCCGACAGGGCCCGGGTGAGACCCAGTACTTC	CASSVRQGPGETQYF
.	TRBV2	TRBJ2-4	.	12	TGTGCCAGCAGAGACCCACTGAACATTCAGTACTTC	CASRDPLNIQYF
.	TRBV4-2	TRBJ2-3	TRBD1	15	TGTGCCAGCAGCCAAGATCGAGGGGGCCTAGGTACGCAGTATTTT	CASSQDRGGLGTQYF
.	TRBV10-3	TRBJ1-2	.	13	TGTGCCATCAGTGACTTGAGAGACTATGGCTACACCTTC	CAISDLRDYGYTF
.	TRBV6-2/TRBV6-3	TRBJ2-7	.	15	TGTGCCAGCAGTTACCGACAGCGCCTTTTATACGAGCAGTACTTC	CASSYRQRLLYEQYF
.	TRBV2	TRBJ2-1	TRBD2	17	TGTGCCAGCAGTGAAATGGCGGGGGGGCTACGATACAATGAGCAGTTCTTC	CASSEMAGGLRYNEQFF